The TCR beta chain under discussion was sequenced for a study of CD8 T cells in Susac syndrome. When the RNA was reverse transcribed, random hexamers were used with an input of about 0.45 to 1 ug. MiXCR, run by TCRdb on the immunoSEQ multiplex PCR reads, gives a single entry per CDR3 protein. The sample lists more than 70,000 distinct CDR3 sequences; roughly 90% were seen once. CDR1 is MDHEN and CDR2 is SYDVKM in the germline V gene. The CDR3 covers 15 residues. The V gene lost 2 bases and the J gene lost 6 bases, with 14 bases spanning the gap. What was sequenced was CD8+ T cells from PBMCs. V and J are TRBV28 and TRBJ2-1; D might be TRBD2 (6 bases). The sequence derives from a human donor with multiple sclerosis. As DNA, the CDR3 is TGTGCCAGCAGTTTAGGGGACTCTTCTTTCAATGAGCAGTTCTTC. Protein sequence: CASSLGDSSFNEQFF.